Listed below are T cell receptor beta chains from one sample, sequenced in a study of blood T cells in healthy people across ages. One entry per CDR3 protein results from TCRdb running MiXCR on the 5' RACE reads. This repertoire shows fewer than 600,000 distinct CDR3 sequences, about 27% found once; its top ten account for approximately 3.3%. These sequences were also reported in another study, on T cells of mothers and their children.

The sample was blood. The source of these receptors is a boy between 2 and 10 years old in good health. The CDR3 runs from the conserved cysteine through the conserved F or W. D genes are given only for firm matches. The size field is filled for only some rows; it gives once, few, many or a size class.

>many|TRBJ1-3|-|TRBV6-6
CASSYTRDAHGDTIYF
TGTGCCAGCAGTTACACCCGGGACGCCCATGGGGACACCATATATTTT
>-|TRBJ1-4|TRBD1|TRBV7-9
CASSLSTGQMIEKLFF
TGTGCCAGCAGCTTAAGCACGGGACAGATGATTGAAAAACTGTTTTTT
>-|TRBJ1-1|-|TRBV10-3
CAIANPMNTEAFF
TGTGCCATCGCGAACCCAATGAACACTGAAGCTTTCTTT
>once|TRBJ1-1|-|TRBV12-3/TRBV12-4
CASSPERGLVTEAFF
TGTGCCAGCAGCCCCGAAAGGGGATTGGTCACTGAAGCTTTCTTT
>-|TRBJ2-7|TRBD2|TRBV7-6
CASSLVAGSGEQYF
TGTGCCAGCAGCTTGGTAGCGGGGTCCGGCGAGCAGTACTTC
>-|TRBJ1-2|-|TRBV11-2
CASSAIPGPKGYGYTF
TGTGCCAGCAGCGCCATCCCCGGGCCCAAGGGGTATGGCTACACCTTC
>few|TRBJ1-1|-|TRBV7-9
CASSPGWGTEAFF
TGTGCCAGCAGCCCGGGCTGGGGTACTGAAGCTTTCTTT
>few|TRBJ2-7|-|TRBV7-2
CASRSGTYEQYF
TGTGCCAGCAGGAGCGGAACCTACGAGCAGTACTTC
>-|TRBJ2-1|TRBD2|TRBV4-1
CASSQGGGNNEQFF
TGCGCCAGCAGCCAAGGGGGGGGTAACAATGAGCAGTTCTTC
>few|TRBJ2-7|-|TRBV3-1
CASSQDMGFWF
TGTGCCAGCAGCCAAGATATGGGGTTTTGGTTC
>few|TRBJ2-3|TRBD2|TRBV29-1
CSAVGGLAGSTDTQYF
TGCAGCGCCGTTGGAGGACTAGCGGGTTCCACAGATACGCAGTATTTT
>few|TRBJ2-5|-|TRBV9
CASSVDTGVMETQYF
TGTGCCAGCAGCGTAGATACGGGAGTGATGGAGACCCAGTACTTC
>few|TRBJ2-5|-|TRBV4-1
CASSQVEGQETQYF
TGCGCCAGCAGCCAAGTGGAGGGCCAAGAGACCCAGTACTTC
>-|TRBJ2-5|TRBD2|TRBV4-2
CASSQDPSEREETQYF
TGTGCCAGCAGCCAAGATCCCAGCGAGCGGGAGGAGACCCAGTACTTC